Included here is one T cell receptor beta chain sequence, with context. Sequencing was performed with immunoSEQ multiplex PCR; in TCRdb, only in-frame clones are kept and a portion is missing. The repertoire holds a few hundred thousand clones, with around 86% as singletons. This specimen belongs to a study of blood T cell repertoires in COVID-19. The CDR3 loop spans 12 amino acids. The ends were cut back, 7 bases at V and 10 bases at J, with 16 bases in the middle. CDR1 and CDR2 (germline): MDHEN, SYDVKM. The rearrangement links TRBV28 to TRBJ1-1, with D perhaps TRBD1 (5 bases). The clonotype was recovered from a woman younger than 45 who had recovered from COVID-19. Sequenced input: peripheral blood. The chain's CDR3 is CASTENRGGAFF. CDR3 in DNA: TGTGCCAGCACCGAGAACCGGGGGGGAGCTTTCTTT.